The 19 T cell receptor beta chains below come from one sample, sequenced in a study of Ad26.COV2.S vaccination and SARS-CoV-2 variants. The data were produced by immunoSEQ multiplex PCR, yet TCRdb's version contains in-frame clones alone and is incomplete. The profile shows about 320,000 clones, about 82% of them singletons. Treatment denoted: some 19 received Ad26.COV2.S at low or high dose, single or two shots; roughly 5 received placebo; per-sample allocation not given. Sampling happened 63 days after the first vaccine or placebo injection. The sample consisted of peripheral blood, taken in a trial of Ad26.COV2.S vaccine versus placebo. The source is a person between 18 and 59 years old who received the Ad26.COV2.S COVID-19 vaccine or a placebo.

The CDR3, as DNA: TGTGCCAGCTTGAGGCAGCCCAATCAGCCCCAGCATTTT. It encodes CASLRQPNQPQHF. The chain recombines TRBV28 with TRBJ1-5; no reliable D call. Trimming stripped 8 bases from V and 3 bases from J, with 11 bases between. From germline, CDR1 is MDHEN and CDR2 SYDVKM. CDR3 length: 13 amino acids. The whole variable domain, remainder taken from reference TRBV28 and TRBJ1-5, is DVKVTQSSRYLVKRTGEKVFLECVQDMDHENMFWYRQDPGLGLRLIYFSYDVKMKEKGDIPEGYSVSREKKERFSLILESASTNQTSMYLCASLRQPNQPQHFGDGTRLSIL.

In DNA form, the CDR3 reads TGTGCCAGCAGTTACTCGCGACAGGGTGTGGGCGAGCAGTACTTC. Its protein is CASSYSRQGVGEQYF. The chain has TRBV6-5 and TRBJ2-7, with TRBD1 matching over 7 bases. Germline values: CDR1 MNHEY, CDR2 SVGAGI. The CDR3 extends over 15 amino acids. J was trimmed by 6 bases and V by 0 bases; bases with no gene match: 8.

V gene TRBV6-6 combines with J gene TRBJ2-2; D remains ambiguous. CDR1 and CDR2 from the germline V gene are MNHNY and SVGAGI (reference sequence). This CDR3 region has 13 residues. V was cut by 1 base and J by 5 bases, with 5 bases left in between. The CDR3 bases are TGTGCCAGCAGTTACTTAGGGACCGGGGAGCTGTTTTTT. This sequence encodes CASSYLGTGELFF.

The chain has TRBV4-1 and TRBJ1-1, with 8 bases lining up with TRBD1. V trimming: 4 bases; J trimming: 4 bases; junction bases outside the gene matches: 11. This CDR3 region has 16 residues. Looked up from germline, CDR1 is MGHRA and CDR2 is YSYEKL. The CDR3 loop reads CASSPHPDRASTEAFF. In DNA form, the CDR3 reads TGCGCCAGCAGCCCTCACCCGGACAGGGCAAGCACTGAAGCTTTCTTT.

The J gene is TRBJ1-6, the V gene TRBV5-1; 7 bases are shared with TRBD1. The V gene end was trimmed by 4 bases and the J gene end by 9 bases; junction bases not matched to a gene: 10. Germline CDR1 SGHRS, CDR2 YFSETQ. CDR3 length: 15 amino acids. As DNA, the CDR3 is TGCGCCAGCAGCCTAGACAGGGCAAGGGCTTCACCCCTCCACTTT. It is translated as CASSLDRARASPLHF.

The genes are TRBV5-1 and TRBJ2-3, with unresolved D. Trimming removed 0 bases at V and 2 bases at J, with 4 bases between. The CDR3 is 13 residues long. Germline CDR1 reads SGHRS; CDR2 reads YFSETQ. CDR3 amino acids: CASSLDYTDTQYF. The CDR3 region has the DNA TGCGCCAGCAGCTTGGACTACACAGATACGCAGTATTTT.

This chain joins TRBV10-2 and TRBJ2-3, with D possibly TRBD2 on 6 matching bases. V was trimmed by 3 bases and J by 2 bases, leaving 15 bases between them. There are 16 residues in the CDR3. Germline CDR1 WSHSY, CDR2 SAAADI. The chain's CDR3 is CASSESKRGFTDTQYF. CDR3 DNA sequence: TGCGCCAGCAGTGAATCGAAACGGGGGTTCACAGATACGCAGTATTTT.

V and J are TRBV2 and TRBJ2-3, with 9 positions matching TRBD1. Losses at the gene ends were 0 bases for V and 6 bases for J; bases not matched to a gene: 7. The length of the CDR3 is 16 residues. CDR1 is SNHLY and CDR2 is FYNNEI in the germline V gene. CDR3 protein: CASSEARDRVIDTQYF. Written as DNA, the CDR3 is TGTGCCAGCAGTGAAGCCCGGGACAGGGTTATTGATACGCAGTATTTT.

This chain uses TRBV18 with TRBJ2-7; 11 bases match TRBD1. CDR3 length: 14 residues. V was clipped by 5 bases and J by 3 bases; unmatched bases: 3. CDR1 KGHSH and CDR2 LQKENI come from the germline V gene. CDR3 sequence: CASSSGTGGYEQYF. The CDR3 region has the DNA TGTGCCAGCTCATCGGGGACAGGGGGCTACGAGCAGTACTTC.

The chain recombines TRBV11-2 with TRBJ2-7; the D is unclear. This CDR3 spans 15 amino acids. V lost 1 base and J lost 0, with 10 bases in between. Germline V gene sequence: CDR1 SGHAT, CDR2 FQNNGV. DNA for the CDR3: TGTGCCAGCAGCTTAGGCCGTTCGAGCTCCTACGAGCAGTACTTC. Protein: CASSLGRSSSYEQYF.

The chain employs TRBV3-1 (or the pseudogene TRBV3-2) and TRBJ1-1, with unresolved D. The V gene's germline CDR1 is LGHDT and CDR2 YNNKEL (reference sequence). V dropped 0 bases and J dropped 6 bases, with 11 bases sitting between them. The CDR3 contains 14 residues. The CDR3 DNA reads as TGTGCCAGCAGCCAAGACAGGTTACCCTCTGAAGCTTTCTTT. Encoded protein: CASSQDRLPSEAFF.

The chain employs TRBV30 and TRBJ2-7, with D tentatively TRBD1 (5 bases). CDR3 length: 13 residues. V was cut by 7 bases and J by 1 base, with 14 bases left in between. Per the germline V gene, CDR1 is GTSNPN and CDR2 is SVGIG (reference sequence). The CDR3 nucleotides are TGTGCCTTTATCCCGACAGTTTCCTACGAGCAGTACTTC. Translating it yields CAFIPTVSYEQYF.

This clone was observed a single time. The rearrangement uses TRBV7-2 and TRBJ1-5, with D perhaps TRBD1 (6 bases). This CDR3 has 14 amino acids. Trimming removed 5 bases at V and 3 bases at J, with 11 bases between. In germline, CDR1 is SGHTA, CDR2 FQGNSA. For the CDR3, the DNA is TGTGCCAGCAGCCCGGGGGCGAACAATCAGCCCCAGCATTTT. It is translated as CASSPGANNQPQHF.

The chain joins TRBV5-6 to TRBJ1-4; possibly TRBD1 for D (6 bases). Looked up from germline, CDR1 is SGHDT and CDR2 is YYEEEE. The CDR3 has 17 residues. V was cut by 0 bases and J by 0 bases, with 12 bases left in between. The CDR3 here is CASSLGQDLATNEKLFF. The DNA for the CDR3 is TGTGCCAGCAGCTTGGGACAGGATTTAGCAACTAATGAAAAACTGTTTTTT.

The chain is built from TRBV7-9 and TRBJ2-1, with D uncertain. The CDR3 has 15 amino acids. V dropped 5 bases and J dropped 0 bases, with 11 bases sitting between them. Germline CDR1 and CDR2: SEHNR and FQNEAQ (reference sequence). The CDR3 DNA sequence: TGTGCCAGCAGCGCAGACCGAAGCTCCTACAATGAGCAGTTCTTC. Its translation: CASSADRSSYNEQFF. Using reference TRBV7-9 and TRBJ2-1 for the parts outside the CDR3, the full variable domain is DTGVSQNPRHKITKRGQNVTFRCDPISEHNRLYWYRQTLGQGPEFLTYFQNEAQLEKSRLLSDRFSAERPKGSFSTLEIQRTEQGDSAMYLCASSADRSSYNEQFFGPGTRLTVL.

The V call is TRBV27, the J call TRBJ1-1, with D unresolved. Trimming removed 3 bases at V and 4 bases at J, with 6 bases between. In germline, CDR1 is MNHEY, CDR2 SMNVEV (reference sequence). CDR3 size: 12 residues. The CDR3 DNA reads TGTGCCAGCAGTTTTATCGGCACTGAAGCTTTCTTT. Translation: CASSFIGTEAFF.

V usage is TRBV2 and J usage is TRBJ2-2; 10 nucleotides match TRBD1. The CDR3 has 13 residues. CDR1 and CDR2 (germline): SNHLY, FYNNEI. The V gene end was trimmed by 10 bases and the J gene end by 6 bases; junction bases not matched to a gene: 5. CDR3 nucleotide sequence: TGTGCCATTGACAGGGGGCAGGCCGGGGAGCTGTTTTTT. Translating it yields CAIDRGQAGELFF. Complete variable domain (other parts from reference TRBV2 and TRBJ2-2): EPEVTQTPSHQVTQMGQEVILRCVPISNHLYFYWYRQILGQKVEFLVSFYNNEISEKSEIFDDQFSVERPDGSNFTLKIRSTKLEDSAMYFCAIDRGQAGELFFGEGSRLTVL.

This clone was seen a handful of times. CDR3 nucleotide sequence: TGTGCCAGCAGCTTATTCGGTAGCAATCAGCCCCAGCATTTT. This translates into CASSLFGSNQPQHF. The chain couples TRBV7-2 to TRBJ1-5; no clear D gene. This CDR3 is built from 14 residues. Trimming left V 2 bases short and J 0 bases short, with 5 bases between. Germline CDR1 reads SGHTA; CDR2 reads FQGNSA.

This sequence joins TRBV11-2 and TRBJ2-3, with 10 bases matching TRBD2. CDR3 length: 16 residues. In germline, CDR1 is SGHAT, CDR2 FQNNGV. V gave up 2 bases and J gave up 2 bases; unmatched junction bases: 4. DNA of the CDR3: TGTGCCAGCAGCTTAATAGCGGGGGGCCTCACAGATACGCAGTATTTT. Translation: CASSLIAGGLTDTQYF.